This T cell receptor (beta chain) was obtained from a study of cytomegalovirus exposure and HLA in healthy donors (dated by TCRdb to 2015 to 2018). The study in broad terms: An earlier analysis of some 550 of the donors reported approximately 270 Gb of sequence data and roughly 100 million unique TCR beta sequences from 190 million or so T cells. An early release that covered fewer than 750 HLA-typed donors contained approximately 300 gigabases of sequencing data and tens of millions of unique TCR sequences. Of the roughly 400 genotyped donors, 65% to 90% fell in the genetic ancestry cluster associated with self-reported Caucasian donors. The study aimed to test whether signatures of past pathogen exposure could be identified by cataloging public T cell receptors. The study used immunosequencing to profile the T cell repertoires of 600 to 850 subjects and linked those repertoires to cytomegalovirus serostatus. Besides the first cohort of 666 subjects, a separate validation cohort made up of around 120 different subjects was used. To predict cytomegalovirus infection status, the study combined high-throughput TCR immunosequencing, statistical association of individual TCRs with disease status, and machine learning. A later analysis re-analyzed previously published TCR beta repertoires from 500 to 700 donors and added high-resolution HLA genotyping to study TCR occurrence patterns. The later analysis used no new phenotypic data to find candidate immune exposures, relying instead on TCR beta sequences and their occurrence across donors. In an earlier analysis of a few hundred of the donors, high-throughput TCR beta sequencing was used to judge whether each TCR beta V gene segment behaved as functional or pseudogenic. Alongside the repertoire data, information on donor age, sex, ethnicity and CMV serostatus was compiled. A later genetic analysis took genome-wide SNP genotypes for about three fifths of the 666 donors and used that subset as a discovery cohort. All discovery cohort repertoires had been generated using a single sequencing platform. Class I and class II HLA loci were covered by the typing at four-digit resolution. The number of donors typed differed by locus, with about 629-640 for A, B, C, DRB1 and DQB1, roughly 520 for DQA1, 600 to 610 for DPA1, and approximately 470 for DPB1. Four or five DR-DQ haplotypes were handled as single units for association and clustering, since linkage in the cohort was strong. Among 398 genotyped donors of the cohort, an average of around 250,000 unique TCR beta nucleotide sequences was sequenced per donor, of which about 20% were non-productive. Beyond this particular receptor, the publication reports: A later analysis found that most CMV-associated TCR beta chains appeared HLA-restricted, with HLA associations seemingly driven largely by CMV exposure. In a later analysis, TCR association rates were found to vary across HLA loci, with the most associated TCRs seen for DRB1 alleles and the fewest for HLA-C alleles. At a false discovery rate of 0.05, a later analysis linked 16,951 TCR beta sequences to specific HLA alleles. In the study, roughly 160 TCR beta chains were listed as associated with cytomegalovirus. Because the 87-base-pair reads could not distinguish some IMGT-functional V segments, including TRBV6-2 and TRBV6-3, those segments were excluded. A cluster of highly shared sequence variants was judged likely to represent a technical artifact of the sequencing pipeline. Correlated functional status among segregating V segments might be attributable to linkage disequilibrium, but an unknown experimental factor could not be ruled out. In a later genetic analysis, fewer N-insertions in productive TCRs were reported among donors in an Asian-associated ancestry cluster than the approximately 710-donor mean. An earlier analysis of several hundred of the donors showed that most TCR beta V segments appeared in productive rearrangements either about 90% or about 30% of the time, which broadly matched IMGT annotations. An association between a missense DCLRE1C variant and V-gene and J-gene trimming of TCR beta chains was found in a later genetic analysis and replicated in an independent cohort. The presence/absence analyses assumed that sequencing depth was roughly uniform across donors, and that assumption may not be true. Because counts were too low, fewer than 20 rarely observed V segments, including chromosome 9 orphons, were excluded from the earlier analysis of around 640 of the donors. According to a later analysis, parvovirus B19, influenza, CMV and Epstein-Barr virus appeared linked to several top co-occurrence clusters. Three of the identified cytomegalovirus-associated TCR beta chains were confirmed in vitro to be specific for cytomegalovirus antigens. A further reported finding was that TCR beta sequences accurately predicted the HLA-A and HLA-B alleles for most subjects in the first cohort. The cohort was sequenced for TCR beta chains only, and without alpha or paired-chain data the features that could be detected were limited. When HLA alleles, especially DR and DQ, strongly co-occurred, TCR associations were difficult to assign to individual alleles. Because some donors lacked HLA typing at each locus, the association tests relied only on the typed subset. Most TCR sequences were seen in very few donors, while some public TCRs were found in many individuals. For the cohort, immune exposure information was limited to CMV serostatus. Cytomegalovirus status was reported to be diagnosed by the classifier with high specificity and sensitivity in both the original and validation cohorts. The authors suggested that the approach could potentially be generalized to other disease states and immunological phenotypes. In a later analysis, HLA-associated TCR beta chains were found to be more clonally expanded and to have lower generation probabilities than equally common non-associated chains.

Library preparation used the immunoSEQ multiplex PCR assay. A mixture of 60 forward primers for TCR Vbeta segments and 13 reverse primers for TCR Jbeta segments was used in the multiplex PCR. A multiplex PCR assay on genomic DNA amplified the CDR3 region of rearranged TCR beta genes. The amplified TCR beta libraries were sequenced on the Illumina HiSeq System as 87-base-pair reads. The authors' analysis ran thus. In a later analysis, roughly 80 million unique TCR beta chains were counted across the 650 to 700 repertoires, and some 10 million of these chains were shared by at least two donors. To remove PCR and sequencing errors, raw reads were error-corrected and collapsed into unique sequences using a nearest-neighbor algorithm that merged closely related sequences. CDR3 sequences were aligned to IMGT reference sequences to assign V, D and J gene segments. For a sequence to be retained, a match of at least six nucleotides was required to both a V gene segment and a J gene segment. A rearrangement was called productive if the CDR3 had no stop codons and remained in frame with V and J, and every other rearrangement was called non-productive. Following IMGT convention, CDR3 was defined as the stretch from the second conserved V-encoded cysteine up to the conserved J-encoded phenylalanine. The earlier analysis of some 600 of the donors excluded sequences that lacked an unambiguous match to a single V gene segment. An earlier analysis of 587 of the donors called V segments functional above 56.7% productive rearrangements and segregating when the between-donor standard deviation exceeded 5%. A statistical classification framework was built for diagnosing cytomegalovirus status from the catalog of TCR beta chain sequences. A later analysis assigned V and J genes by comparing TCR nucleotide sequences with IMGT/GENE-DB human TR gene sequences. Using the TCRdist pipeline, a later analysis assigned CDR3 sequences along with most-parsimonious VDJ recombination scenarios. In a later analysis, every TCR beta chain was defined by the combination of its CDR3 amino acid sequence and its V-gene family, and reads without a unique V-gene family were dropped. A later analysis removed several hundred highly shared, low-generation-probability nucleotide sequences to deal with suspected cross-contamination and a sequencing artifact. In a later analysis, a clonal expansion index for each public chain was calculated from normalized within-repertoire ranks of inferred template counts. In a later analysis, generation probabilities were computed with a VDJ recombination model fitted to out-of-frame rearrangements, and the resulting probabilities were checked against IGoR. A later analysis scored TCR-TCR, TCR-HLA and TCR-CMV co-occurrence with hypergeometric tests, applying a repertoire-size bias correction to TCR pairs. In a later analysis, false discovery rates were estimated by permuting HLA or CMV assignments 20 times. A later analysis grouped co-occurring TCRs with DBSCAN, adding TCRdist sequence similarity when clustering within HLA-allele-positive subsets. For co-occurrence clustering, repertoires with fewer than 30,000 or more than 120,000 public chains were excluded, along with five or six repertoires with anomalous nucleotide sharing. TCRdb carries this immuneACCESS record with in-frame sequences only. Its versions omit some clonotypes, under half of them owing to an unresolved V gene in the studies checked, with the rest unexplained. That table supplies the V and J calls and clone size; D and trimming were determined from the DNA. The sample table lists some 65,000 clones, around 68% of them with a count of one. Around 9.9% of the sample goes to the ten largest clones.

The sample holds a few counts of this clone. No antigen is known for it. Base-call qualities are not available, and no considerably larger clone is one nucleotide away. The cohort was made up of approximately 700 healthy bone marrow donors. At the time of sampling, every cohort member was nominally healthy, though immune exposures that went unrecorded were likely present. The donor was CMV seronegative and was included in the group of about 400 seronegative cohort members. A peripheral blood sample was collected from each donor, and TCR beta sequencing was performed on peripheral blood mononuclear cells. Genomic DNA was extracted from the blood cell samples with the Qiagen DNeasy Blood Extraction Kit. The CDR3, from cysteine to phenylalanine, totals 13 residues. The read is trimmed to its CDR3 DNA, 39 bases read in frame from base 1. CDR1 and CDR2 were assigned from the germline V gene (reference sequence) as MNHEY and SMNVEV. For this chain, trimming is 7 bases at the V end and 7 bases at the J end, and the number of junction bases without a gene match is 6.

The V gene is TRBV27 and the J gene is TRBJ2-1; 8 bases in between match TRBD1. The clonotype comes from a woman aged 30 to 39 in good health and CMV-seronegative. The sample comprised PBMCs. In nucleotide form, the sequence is TGTGCCAGCAACAGGGGGATTGGAAATGAGCAGTTCTTC. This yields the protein CASNRGIGNEQFF.